The rows below give T cell receptor beta chains drawn from one sample of a study of post-analysis software for immune sequencing data. TCRdb re-called the PCR reads through MiXCR, storing one row per CDR3 protein. The repertoire holds approximately 460,000 distinct CDR3 sequences, with roughly 45% as singletons. Sequenced material: blood. Every receptor here comes from a girl aged 5-17 years with multiple sclerosis. The CDR3 runs from the conserved cysteine through the conserved F or W. Fields, in order: D gene, clone size, V gene, J gene, CDR3 DNA, CDR3 protein. A D gene is named only where the DNA matches it firmly. Clone size, where shown, is once, few, many, or a class for clones that have expanded.

.,.,TRBV20-1,TRBJ2-7,TGCAGTGCTAGAGATAGGACGGGGGACTTCTACGAGCAGTACTTC,CSARDRTGDFYEQYF
.,few,TRBV5-1,TRBJ2-3,TGCGCCAGCAGCATGGGGAGCGGTACAGATACGCAGTATTTT,CASSMGSGTDTQYF
TRBD1,.,TRBV28,TRBJ2-7,TGTGCCAGCAGTTTACTCCGAGTGGTCACAGGGGCCATGATCGGGAACGAGCAGTACTTC,CASSLLRVVTGAMIGNEQYF
TRBD2,.,TRBV7-3,TRBJ2-1,TGTGCCAGCAGCTCCCTTGGGACTAGCAAATCCTACAATGAGCAGTTCTTC,CASSSLGTSKSYNEQFF
TRBD2,few,TRBV6-2/TRBV6-3,TRBJ2-1,TGTGCCAGCGGGGGATTAGCGGGAATAAATGAGCAGTTCTTC,CASGGLAGINEQFF
.,.,TRBV6-2/TRBV6-3,TRBJ2-5,TGTGCCAGCAGTTCTCACCGGGCCCGATACCAAGAGGCCCAGTACTTC,CASSSHRARYQEAQYF
.,.,TRBV20-1,TRBJ1-2,TGCAGTGCTAAGGTCGGAGACTATGGCTACACCTTC,CSAKVGDYGYTF
.,few,TRBV24-1,TRBJ2-1,TGTGCCACCAGTTTGACGGGAACTAATGAGCAGTTCTTC,CATSLTGTNEQFF
.,few,TRBV6-5,TRBJ2-7,TGTGCCAGCAGTTACTCCCGTCAGGGTCTTGGCTACGAGCAGTACTTC,CASSYSRQGLGYEQYF
.,few,TRBV7-3,TRBJ2-1,TGTGCCAGCAGCTTAGCATCAGCTACCCCTTACAATGAGCAGTTCTTC,CASSLASATPYNEQFF
.,.,TRBV14,TRBJ2-3,TGTGCCAGCAGCCAAGGAATAAAAGATACGCAGTATTTT,CASSQGIKDTQYF
TRBD1,many,TRBV7-2,TRBJ1-2,TGTGCCAGCAGTTTAACAGGGGACTATGGCTACACCTTC,CASSLTGDYGYTF
TRBD1,few,TRBV6-1,TRBJ1-1,TGTGCCAGCAGTGAAACAGGGGAACGGGAGGCTTTCTTT,CASSETGEREAFF
TRBD2,few,TRBV30,TRBJ2-7,TGTGCCTGGAGTCCCCCGGAGACTAGCGTGAACTACGAGCAGTACTTC,CAWSPPETSVNYEQYF
.,.,TRBV10-3,TRBJ2-5,TGTGCCATCAGTGAGGACGAGACCCAGTACTTC,CAISEDETQYF
.,once,TRBV5-4,TRBJ1-2,TGTGCCAGCAGCTTGGTGGACAGTGGATTCTATGGCTACACCTTC,CASSLVDSGFYGYTF
.,.,TRBV12-3/TRBV12-4,TRBJ2-4,TGTGCCAGCAGTTCCTTCCCAGGGAGTATAACCAAAAACATTCAGTACTTC,CASSSFPGSITKNIQYF
.,.,TRBV7-2,TRBJ2-1,TGTGCCAGCAGCTTAGCTGCAGGGAGTTACGATGAGCAGTTCTTC,CASSLAAGSYDEQFF
.,.,TRBV7-8,TRBJ2-1,TGTGCCAGCAGCTTAGGAACTCAGTTCTTC,CASSLGTQFF
.,.,TRBV7-8,TRBJ1-2,TGTGCCAGCAGGGAGGAGACAGGACCTACTATCTATGGCTACACCTTC,CASREETGPTIYGYTF
.,.,TRBV20-1,TRBJ1-4,TGCAGTGCTACTTCAGGGCCAGCAACTAATGAAAAACTGTTTTTT,CSATSGPATNEKLFF
TRBD2,.,TRBV6-5,TRBJ2-7,TGTGCCAGCAGTTACTCGATATCGGCTAGCGGGGGGTCCTCCTACGAGCAGTACTTC,CASSYSISASGGSSYEQYF
TRBD2,few,TRBV9,TRBJ2-7,TGTGCCAGCAGCGGAGCAGCGGGAGGTACCTACGAGCAGTACTTC,CASSGAAGGTYEQYF
.,few,TRBV7-9,TRBJ1-2,TGTGCCAGCCATGAACCATCGCGCGGACGGGGCTACACCTTC,CASHEPSRGRGYTF
TRBD1,many,TRBV29-1,TRBJ2-7,TGCAGCGTGCAAGATACAGGGGGACGGACCTACGAGCAGTACTTC,CSVQDTGGRTYEQYF
.,once,TRBV4-1,TRBJ1-1,TGCGCCAGCAGCCAAGTGGGCTGGAACACTGAAGCTTTCTTT,CASSQVGWNTEAFF
.,few,TRBV9,TRBJ2-3,TGTGCCAGCAGCGTAGGCTTGGAAACTCGCACAGATACGCAGTATTTT,CASSVGLETRTDTQYF
TRBD2,.,TRBV6-1,TRBJ2-1,TGTGCCGCCCCGAGTCCCGGGACTAGCCAGAGTGAGCAGTTCTTC,CAAPSPGTSQSEQFF
TRBD2,.,TRBV11-2,TRBJ2-7,TGTGCCAGCAGCTACTATAGCGGGAGTTACTACGGGCAGTACTTC,CASSYYSGSYYGQYF
TRBD2,.,TRBV7-2,TRBJ2-7,TGTGCCAGCGAAGAGGAGCGGGAATCCTACGAGCAGTACTTC,CASEEERESYEQYF